This TCR beta chain originates from a study of post-analysis software for immune sequencing data. Whole-study context: In terms of disease course, relapsing-remitting, secondary progressive and progressive-relapsing multiple sclerosis were included.

Points from the study as a whole: Five or six TRBV segments, TRBV5-6, TRBV5-1 and TRBV20-1 among them, were found more frequent in patients than controls. Comparison with controls showed significantly lower normalized Chao1 diversity in multiple sclerosis patients. Batch-mates among the samples co-clustered strongly by F measure.

The CDR3 extends over 15 amino acids. With V trimmed by 4 bases and J by 10 bases, 12 bases remained unmatched. Germline-derived CDR1 and CDR2 are SGHRS and YFSETQ. Unique molecular identifiers were built into the TCR beta cDNA libraries. With roughly 0.85 to 11 million T cells as the source, roughly 0.5 million cDNA molecules resulted. TCRdb ran MiXCR on the PCR reads and lists one entry per CDR3 protein. The repertoire has some 450,000 distinct CDR3 sequences, around 40% of them found once; the top ten carry roughly 12%. Turning to this clonotype: No antigen is known for it.

The TCR comes from a girl between 5 and 17 years old with multiple sclerosis. The sequencing input was blood. The chain recombines TRBV5-1 with TRBJ2-1; 9 nucleotides line up with TRBD1. CDR3 sequence: CASSPTGTGSWEQFF. The CDR3 DNA follows: TGCGCCAGCAGCCCAACCGGGACAGGGTCTTGGGAGCAGTTCTTC.